The T cell receptor (beta chain) described here comes from a study of OX40 agonist ivuxolimab in advanced cancers. Study summary: Ivuxolimab, an agonistic anti-OX40 (CD134) antibody, was given to patients. Ivuxolimab was administered intravenously to patients at 0.01 to 10 mg/kg every 2 weeks. Three dose-escalation patients had partial responses: one with hepatocellular carcinoma and two with cutaneous melanoma.

As regards this clone: Its antigen is still unknown.

From germline, CDR1 is SGHRS and CDR2 YFSETQ. V shed 3 bases and J shed 5 bases, with 11 bases lying between them. The CDR3 runs 13 residues. Points from the study as a whole: What antigens the expanded peripheral T cells recognized was never established.

Measured with immunoSEQ multiplex PCR; TCRdb has only the in-frame clones, and not every one. The sample lists over 85,000 clones, 70% to 90% occurring once. Source: CD4+ or CD8+ T cells sorted from blood, taken in a trial of the OX40 agonist ivuxolimab. The sequence came from an adult with an advanced solid tumor such as melanoma, head and neck, liver or kidney cancer. This chain connects TRBV5-1 to TRBJ1-1, with a possible D match to TRBD1 (5 bases). CDR3 in DNA: TGCGCCAGCAGCTCGGAAGGGGATACTGAAGCTTTCTTT. It specifies CASSSEGDTEAFF.